This TCR beta chain was sequenced during a study of cytomegalovirus exposure and HLA in healthy donors. Overall study results and limits: Serostatus for CMV was the only available immune exposure information.

The germline gives CDR1 MDHEN, CDR2 SYDVKM. With V trimmed by 8 bases and J by 3 bases, 6 bases remained unmatched. The CDR3 has 14 residues. Primers: 60 Vbeta forward and 13 Jbeta reverse. Method: immunoSEQ multiplex PCR; TCRdb's copy keeps in-frame clones and lacks some. The sample lists more than 95,000 clones, roughly a tenth occurring once. Regarding this clone: The antigen is undetermined.

The rearrangement joins TRBV28 to TRBJ2-7; 11 bases agree with TRBD2. The source is a woman aged 18-30 years in good health and CMV-seropositive. What was sequenced was PBMCs. The CDR3, as DNA: TGTGCCAGCTCCCTCCTAGCGGGGGGCTACGAGCAGTACTTC. As protein: CASSLLAGGYEQYF.